These 24 T cell receptor beta chains were sequenced from one sample in a study of blood T cell repertoires in COVID-19. The table came from immunoSEQ multiplex PCR; TCRdb's copy has only in-frame clones and leaves some out. The data contain some 91,000 clones, 75% to 90% of them singletons. Material: peripheral blood. The receptors were sampled from a human donor in a cohort sampled during active COVID-19.

The genes are TRBV12-3 or TRBV12-4 and TRBJ1-2; D may be TRBD1 (6 bases). This CDR3 comprises 13 residues. Trimming shortened V by 4 bases and J by 1 base, and 7 bases separated the two germline ends. In nucleotides, the CDR3 is TGTGCCAGCAGTTCACAGGGTAACTATGGCTACACCTTC. Its protein product is CASSSQGNYGYTF.

In nucleotides, the CDR3 is TGTGCCAGCAGTGAACAGCGGGTCCTCTACAATGAGCAGTTCTTC. This translates into CASSEQRVLYNEQFF. The genes are TRBV6-1 and TRBJ2-1, with a possible D match to TRBD2 (6 bases). Deletions cut 2 bases from V and 3 bases from J, with 11 bases between. Germline assignment: CDR1 MNHNS and CDR2 SASEGT. The CDR3 runs to 15 residues.

This clone has a handful of counts. The chain joins TRBV6-6 to TRBJ1-6; 12 bases are a match to TRBD1. Trimming took 7 bases from V and 10 from J; bases not matched to a gene: 11. CDR3 length equals 16 residues. CDR1 MNHNY and CDR2 SVGAGI come from the germline V gene (reference sequence). The CDR3 reads CASMRGQGAKESPLHF. The CDR3 DNA follows: TGTGCCAGCATGAGGGGACAGGGGGCTAAGGAATCACCCCTCCACTTT.

The rearrangement uses TRBV4-2 and TRBJ2-1; D gene ambiguous. The germline V gene encodes CDR1 LGHNA and CDR2 YNFKEQ. The CDR3 covers 15 residues. With 0 bases removed from V and 8 bases from J, the gap between germline ends came to 14 bases. CDR3 nucleotides: TGTGCCAGCAGCCAAGATTCCTCGTCCAACTATGAGCAGTTCTTC. It specifies CASSQDSSSNYEQFF.

The chain joins TRBV6-5 to TRBJ2-5, with a possible D match to TRBD2 (6 bases). Deletions cut 5 bases from V and 1 base from J, with 11 bases between. Per germline, CDR1 MNHEY and CDR2 SVGAGI. This CDR3 contains 14 residues. The CDR3 sequence is CASSPWDFQETQYF. The CDR3 nucleotides are TGTGCCAGCAGTCCCTGGGACTTCCAAGAGACCCAGTACTTC.

The chain joins TRBV19 to TRBJ1-2, with TRBD1 as a possible D gene (5 bases). This CDR3 has 16 amino acids. Germline CDR1 and CDR2: LNHDA and SQIVND (reference sequence). With 1 base removed from V and 6 bases from J, the gap between germline ends came to 18 bases. CDR3 coding DNA: TGTGCCAGTAGTATAGCTAAAATGACAGCAAGGGATGGCTACACCTTC. Its translation: CASSIAKMTARDGYTF.

The V call is TRBV9, the J call TRBJ2-5; 7 bases fit TRBD2. This CDR3 has 14 amino acids. V was clipped by 3 bases and J by 7 bases; unmatched bases: 9. Germline V lookup: CDR1 SGDLS, CDR2 YYNGEE. The CDR3 loop is CASSAREASGTQYF. Written as DNA, the CDR3 is TGTGCCAGCAGCGCCCGAGAGGCTAGCGGGACCCAGTACTTC.

The CDR3 region is CASSRPTGTGVGELFF. CDR3 coding DNA: TGTGCCAGCAGCCGACCGACCGGGACAGGGGTCGGGGAGCTGTTTTTT. This chain joins TRBV6-2 or TRBV6-3 and TRBJ2-2; 10 bases fit TRBD1. Trimming at V came to 6 bases and at J to 7 bases, leaving 11 bases not matched to a gene. The V gene's germline CDR1 is MNHEY and CDR2 SVGEGT. There are 16 residues in the CDR3.

This clone was found a few times. The chain employs TRBV28 and TRBJ2-1; 8 nucleotides match TRBD2. Germline V lookup: CDR1 MDHEN, CDR2 SYDVKM. The CDR3 is 15 amino acids. V was clipped by 6 bases and J by 5 bases; unmatched bases: 9. For the CDR3, the DNA is TGTGCCAGCAGCCTGAGCGGGAGTAATAACAATGAGCAGTTCTTC. It specifies CASSLSGSNNNEQFF. The whole variable domain, remainder taken from reference TRBV28 and TRBJ2-1, is DVKVTQSSRYLVKRTGEKVFLECVQDMDHENMFWYRQDPGLGLRLIYFSYDVKMKEKGDIPEGYSVSREKKERFSLILESASTNQTSMYLCASSLSGSNNNEQFFGPGTRLTVL.

This rearrangement joins TRBV19 to TRBJ2-7; 9 bases fit TRBD2. The J segment lost 4 bases and the V segment lost 4 bases, leaving 5 bases of the junction unmatched. The CDR3 extends over 14 amino acids. Germline-derived CDR1 and CDR2 are LNHDA and SQIVND (reference sequence). The CDR3 reads CASSTVAGGYEQYF. As DNA, the CDR3 is TGTGCCAGTAGTACGGTCGCGGGAGGGTACGAGCAGTACTTC.

The chain uses TRBV24-1 and TRBJ2-1, with D tentatively TRBD2 (6 bases). Trimming pared 5 bases from V and 7 bases from J, leaving 11 bases between. The length of the CDR3 is 13 residues. Germline V gene sequence: CDR1 KGHDR, CDR2 SFDVKD. CDR3 nucleotides: TGTGCCACCAGTGTACGGGGGAGTAATGAGCAGTTCTTC. It encodes CATSVRGSNEQFF.

J is TRBJ1-5 and V is TRBV19, with TRBD1 as a possible D gene (6 bases). The germline V and J ends were trimmed by 4 bases and 4 bases, with 8 bases remaining between them. The CDR3 consists of 13 residues. The V gene's germline CDR1 is LNHDA and CDR2 SQIVND (reference sequence). CDR3 coding DNA: TGTGCCAGTAGTACACAGGGTAATCAGCCCCAGCATTTT. Protein product: CASSTQGNQPQHF.

The chain recombines TRBV7-8 with TRBJ1-2, with TRBD1 matching over 9 bases. The junction had 6 bases not matched to a gene; V was cut back by 1 base and J by 3 bases. CDR1 and CDR2 (germline): SGHVS, FQNEAQ. The CDR3 has 16 residues. DNA for the CDR3: TGTGCCAGCAGCTTAGAGGCGACAGGGGGATACTATGGCTACACCTTC. It is translated as CASSLEATGGYYGYTF. The variable domain in full, completed from reference TRBV7-8 and TRBJ1-2, reads GAGVSQSPRYKVAKRGQDVALRCDPISGHVSLFWYQQALGQGPEFLTYFQNEAQLDKSGLPSDRFFAERPEGSVSTLKIQRTQQEDSAVYLCASSLEATGGYYGYTFGSGTRLTVV.

The chain is built from TRBV19 and TRBJ1-4; D unclear. The CDR3 runs to 14 residues. Germline CDR1 reads LNHDA; CDR2 reads SQIVND (reference sequence). Trimming removed 5 bases at V and 0 bases at J, with 7 bases between. The chain's CDR3 is CASSRGTTNEKLFF. The CDR3 DNA is TGTGCCAGTAGTCGAGGTACAACTAATGAAAAACTGTTTTTT. The variable domain in full, with the rest retrieved from reference TRBV19 and TRBJ1-4, is DGGITQSPKYLFRKEGQNVTLSCEQNLNHDAMYWYRQDPGQGLRLIYYSQIVNDFQKGDIAEGYSVSREKKESFPLTVTSAQKNPTAFYLCASSRGTTNEKLFFGSGTQLSVL.

J is TRBJ2-1 and V is TRBV2; TRBD2 aligns across 14 bases. V dropped 7 bases and J dropped 6; count of bases not matched to a gene: 5. Germline CDR1 is SNHLY and CDR2 is FYNNEI. The CDR3 has 15 residues. CDR3: CASTRGTSGSNEQFF. The CDR3 nucleotides read TGTGCCAGCACCCGAGGGACTAGCGGGAGCAATGAGCAGTTCTTC.

The V gene is TRBV5-4, the J gene TRBJ2-1; the match to TRBD2 covers 16 bases. The CDR3 sequence is 17 residues long. J lost 9 bases, V lost 4 bases, and 10 bases had no gene match. CDR1 SGHNT and CDR2 YYREEE come from the germline V gene (reference sequence). This CDR3 is CASSPRGTSGGAVEQFF. As DNA, the CDR3 is TGTGCCAGCAGCCCCCGAGGGACTAGCGGGGGGGCGGTTGAGCAGTTCTTC. Combining the CDR3 with reference TRBV5-4 and TRBJ2-1 gives the whole variable domain ETGVTQSPTHLIKTRGQQVTLRCSSQSGHNTVSWYQQALGQGPQFIFQYYREEENGRGNFPPRFSGLQFPNYSSELNVNALELDDSALYLCASSPRGTSGGAVEQFFGPGTRLTVL.

In this sample, this clone turned up once. The chain couples TRBV6-1 to TRBJ2-2; D might be TRBD1 (6 bases). CDR3 size: 16 residues. Per the germline V gene, CDR1 is MNHNS and CDR2 is SASEGT. Trimming shortened V by 1 base and J by 6 bases, and 15 bases separated the two germline ends. The CDR3 is CASSEGLYRAAGELFF. CDR3 sequence (DNA): TGTGCCAGCAGTGAAGGCTTGTACAGGGCGGCCGGGGAGCTGTTTTTT.

The table lists this clone with a few counts. The genes are TRBV7-2 and TRBJ2-7; the D gene is possibly TRBD1 (5 bases). The V and J ends lost 0 bases and 6 bases respectively, with 18 bases between them. CDR1 SGHTA and CDR2 FQGNSA come from the germline V gene. The length of the CDR3 is 16 residues. CDR3 sequence (DNA): TGTGCCAGCAGCTTAGCGGTTATCGCGCAGGGAACCGAGCAGTACTTC. Translation: CASSLAVIAQGTEQYF.

This clone was observed a few times. The chain employs TRBV9 and TRBJ1-1; 8 positions agree with TRBD1. The CDR3 totals 14 residues. Trimming cost V 4 bases and J 7 bases; bases outside gene matches: 9. Germline V gene data show CDR1 as SGDLS and CDR2 as YYNGEE. CDR3 amino acids: CASSTWTGSNEAFF. CDR3 nucleotide sequence: TGTGCCAGCAGCACCTGGACAGGGAGCAATGAAGCTTTCTTT.

The V gene is TRBV6-5, the J gene TRBJ2-7; 7 nucleotides match TRBD2. Looked up from germline, CDR1 is MNHEY and CDR2 is SVGAGI. V shed 6 bases and J 4 bases; nucleotides not matched to a gene: 9. The CDR3 loop spans 14 amino acids. The CDR3 DNA is TGTGCCAGCAGGCTAGGACGGGGGGTTTACGAGCAGTACTTC. Translation: CASRLGRGVYEQYF.

The rearrangement uses TRBV2 and TRBJ1-3, with D maybe TRBD1 (6 bases). CDR3 length: 16 residues. V gave up 7 bases and J gave up 0 bases, with 16 bases separating them. Per germline, CDR1 SNHLY and CDR2 FYNNEI. CDR3 amino acids: CASTNVGGPSGNTIYF. The CDR3 nucleotides are TGTGCCAGCACTAATGTAGGGGGTCCCTCTGGAAACACCATATATTTT. The variable domain in full, completed from reference TRBV2 and TRBJ1-3, reads EPEVTQTPSHQVTQMGQEVILRCVPISNHLYFYWYRQILGQKVEFLVSFYNNEISEKSEIFDDQFSVERPDGSNFTLKIRSTKLEDSAMYFCASTNVGGPSGNTIYFGEGSWLTVV.

In the case of this clone: One junction end disagrees with the germline gene, perhaps due to a read error. This chain links TRBV7-2 with TRBJ2-3; 11 nucleotides line up with TRBD1. The CDR3 extends over 16 amino acids. Germline V gene sequence: CDR1 SGHTA, CDR2 FQGNSA. This chain's CDR3 is CASSLAGTGGPDTQYF. The CDR3 coding sequence is TGTGCCAGCAGCCTAGCCGGGACAGGGGGACCTGATACGCAGTATTTT.

The chain links TRBV19 to TRBJ1-1; 7 nucleotides agree with TRBD1. This CDR3 has 13 amino acids. The germline V gene has CDR1 LNHDA and CDR2 SQIVND (reference sequence). V lost 4 bases to trimming and J lost 5 bases; unmatched junction nucleotides: 4. CDR3 sequence reads: CASSTTGDTEAFF. CDR3 sequence (DNA): TGTGCCAGTAGTACCACAGGGGATACTGAAGCTTTCTTT.

The chain uses TRBV18 and TRBJ2-2, with 9 bases fitting TRBD2. Trimming removed 1 base from V and 6 bases from J; junction bases left unmatched: 9. Germline V CDR1 and CDR2: KGHSH, LQKENI. The CDR3 spans 17 residues. This CDR3 reads CASSPLPTSGRSGELFF. The CDR3 bases are TGTGCCAGCTCACCACTACCGACTAGCGGCCGGTCCGGGGAGCTGTTTTTT.